This TCR beta chain appears in the sequencing data of a study of shared clonotypes between healthy human individuals. In the study overall: Each donor contributed plates that comprised three CD4 naive, three CD4 memory, two CD8 naive and one CD8 memory. General study results and limits: Compared with memory subsets, naive subsets generally had larger estimated richness. Researchers sampled blood only, noting tissue repertoires likely differ.

This clone has a handful of counts. What it binds is not known. Authors' data handling: Junction-only immunoSEQ sequences carried no quality scores, so filtering differed. Data came from immunoSEQ multiplex PCR; TCRdb stores just in-frame clones and leaves some out. Clone size and the V and J calls come from that table; the DNA yielded D and trimming. The sample gives 1 million to 1.3 million clones, around 82% of which show up once; around 0.6% is in the top ten. The CDR3 runs to 20 residues. Germline CDR1 reads MDHEN; CDR2 reads SYDVKM. Trimming pared 2 bases from V and 2 bases from J, leaving 22 bases between.

The clonotype was recovered from a man younger than 35 in good health. Some clones in this sample may be carry-over from other donors' samples. The V call is TRBV28, the J call TRBJ2-6; possibly TRBD2 for D (6 bases). The specimen sequenced was memory CD4+ T cells from PBMCs. Indicated subset: CD45RA-negative fraction. The DNA of the CDR3 is TGTGCCAGCAGTTTAGACCCGGGAGTAAAAAACGCAGCTGGGGCCAACGTCCTGACTTTC. As protein: CASSLDPGVKNAAGANVLTF.